This TCR beta chain comes out of a study of PD-1 blockade in classical Hodgkin lymphoma. Some clones are missing from TCRdb's copy, which holds only in-frame ones; the method was immunoSEQ multiplex PCR. The sample lists 20,000 to 25,000 clones; about 94% were seen once. Regarding time point: newly diagnosed, previously untreated cHL patient sample. Concerning this clone: The antigen remains unidentified.

V was clipped by 6 bases and J by 8 bases; unmatched bases: 11. This CDR3 has 14 amino acids. Germline V gene sequence: CDR1 SNHLY, CDR2 FYNNEI. Study-wide results and caveats: It was reported that newly diagnosed patients had less baseline TCR diversity than healthy donors.

The chain couples TRBV2 to TRBJ2-3, with 7 positions matching TRBD1. The sample consisted of peripheral blood mononuclear cells (PBMCs). The clonotype comes from a human donor with classical Hodgkin lymphoma. The CDR3 protein is CASRRDRTLGTQYF. The CDR3 DNA follows: TGTGCCAGCAGAAGGGACAGAACGTTAGGTACGCAGTATTTT.